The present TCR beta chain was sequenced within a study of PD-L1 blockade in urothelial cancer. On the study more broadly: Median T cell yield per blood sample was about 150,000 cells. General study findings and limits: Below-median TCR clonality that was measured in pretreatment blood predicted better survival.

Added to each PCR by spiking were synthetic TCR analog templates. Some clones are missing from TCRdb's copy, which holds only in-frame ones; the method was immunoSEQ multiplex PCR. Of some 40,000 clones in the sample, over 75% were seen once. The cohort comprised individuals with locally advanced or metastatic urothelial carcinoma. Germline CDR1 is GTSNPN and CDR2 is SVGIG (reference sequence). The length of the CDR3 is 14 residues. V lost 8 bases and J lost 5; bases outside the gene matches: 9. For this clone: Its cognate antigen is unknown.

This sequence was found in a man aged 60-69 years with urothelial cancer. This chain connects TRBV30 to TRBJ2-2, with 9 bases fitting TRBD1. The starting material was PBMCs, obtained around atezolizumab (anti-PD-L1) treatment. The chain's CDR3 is CAGDREIRTGELFF. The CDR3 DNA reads TGTGCCGGGGACAGGGAGATTCGGACCGGGGAGCTGTTTTTT.